There are a few counts of the clone carrying this TCR beta chain. Its target is not known. This entry comes from a study of early T cells in non-severe SARS-CoV-2 infection. Overall study: Whole-blood bulk RNA, unsorted, was sequenced, and chains were unpaired.

Study results and caveats: VDJdb matching, biased toward anti-spike CD8 responses, missed private and CD4 specificities.

Germline lookup yields CDR1 SGHVS and CDR2 FNYEAQ. CDR3 size: 16 residues. Trimming stripped 3 bases from V and 6 bases from J, with 20 bases between. Attachment of unique molecular identifiers was made to individual cDNA molecules. TCRdb processed the 5' RACE reads anew with MiXCR; each CDR3 protein has one entry. This sample has approximately 68,000 distinct CDR3 sequences, with around a tenth found just once. This sample comprised whole blood, obtained at baseline. The clonotype originates from an adult who was a healthcare worker with PCR-confirmed SARS-CoV-2 infection or an uninfected control (not recorded which). The chain uses TRBV7-6 and TRBJ1-2; D is uncertain. The CDR3 spells CASSFSNVLSGDGYTF. The CDR3 bases are TGTGCCAGCAGCTTCTCAAATGTATTGTCCGGAGATGGCTACACCTTC.